The next 11 T cell receptor beta chains were all read from a single sample in a study of blood T cell repertoires in COVID-19. Libraries were prepared by immunoSEQ multiplex PCR; TCRdb keeps only in-frame clonotypes and omits some of them. The table has approximately 170,000 clones, roughly 93% seen once. Sequenced: peripheral blood. Receptors originate from an older woman with COVID-19, enrolled during active disease.

The chain links TRBV7-2 to TRBJ2-5; 7 bases are shared with TRBD1. This CDR3 comprises 13 residues. The germline CDR1 and CDR2 sequences are SGHTA and FQGNSA. Trimming at V came to 6 bases and at J to 5 bases, leaving 6 bases not matched to a gene. DNA for the CDR3: TGTGCCAGCAGAAAACAGGGGTGGGAGACCCAGTACTTC. Protein: CASRKQGWETQYF.

The rearrangement uses TRBV6-5 and TRBJ2-5; a weak D match, TRBD1 (5 bases). Germline-derived CDR1 and CDR2 are MNHEY and SVGAGI. V lost 5 bases and J 7 bases, leaving 14 bases between the germline ends. The CDR3 is made up of 13 amino acids. CDR3 region: CASSTGPERTQYF. The CDR3 nucleotides read TGTGCCAGCAGTACAGGCCCGGAGAGGACCCAGTACTTC.

The chain employs TRBV4-3 and TRBJ2-1; 9 bases match TRBD1. Germline CDR1 reads LGHNA; CDR2 reads YSLEER. The V gene end was trimmed by 0 bases and the J gene end by 7 bases; junction bases not matched to a gene: 13. The CDR3 length is 18 residues. The CDR3 spells CASSQDRDRARYRNEQFF. The CDR3 coding sequence is TGCGCCAGCAGCCAAGATCGGGACAGGGCCCGTTACAGGAATGAGCAGTTCTTC.

The sample holds a few counts of this clone. The V call is TRBV19, the J call TRBJ1-2, with D unresolved. This CDR3 has 14 amino acids. Germline V gene data show CDR1 as LNHDA and CDR2 as SQIVND (reference sequence). V was cut by 6 bases and J by 5 bases, with 16 bases left in between. The CDR3 DNA reads TGTGCCAGTAGGACGGGGTCGGGAACGTATGGCTACACCTTC. It yields the protein CASRTGSGTYGYTF.

This clone was recorded only once. This chain links TRBV7-2 with TRBJ1-6; a possible D gene is TRBD1 (5 bases). Germline CDR1 reads SGHTA; CDR2 reads FQGNSA. The V end lost 6 bases, the J end lost 1 base, and 13 bases lay between the germline ends. The CDR3 totals 16 residues. The CDR3 DNA follows: TGTGCCAGCAGTTCACGACGGGGGTCCTATAATTCACCCCTCCACTTT. Protein product: CASSSRRGSYNSPLHF.

The V gene is TRBV5-1, the J gene TRBJ1-6; perhaps TRBD1 as D (6 bases). From germline, CDR1 is SGHRS and CDR2 YFSETQ. V was clipped by 1 base and J by 3 bases, with 14 bases between them. This CDR3 comprises 17 residues. CDR3 in DNA: TGCGCCAGCAGCTTGCAGGGGACCCTGGGCTATAATTCACCCCTCCACTTT. Translating gives CASSLQGTLGYNSPLHF.

This rearrangement joins TRBV27 to TRBJ2-7, with TRBD1 matching 7 bases. The CDR3 length is 12 residues. The germline CDR1 and CDR2 sequences are MNHEY and SMNVEV (reference sequence). V trimming: 8 bases; J trimming: 4 bases; junction bases outside the gene matches: 5. The CDR3 nucleotides are TGTGCCAGCGGAATACAGGGGTACGAGCAGTACTTC. Translation gives CASGIQGYEQYF.

This rearrangement joins TRBV11-3 to TRBJ2-5, with TRBD2 identical over 13 bases. Looked up from germline, CDR1 is SGHNT and CDR2 is YENEEA. Trimming cost V 5 bases and J 4 bases; bases outside gene matches: 7. The length of the CDR3 is 16 residues. The CDR3 region is CASSARTSGGGETQYF. The CDR3 coding sequence is TGTGCCAGCAGCGCTCGGACTAGCGGGGGTGGAGAGACCCAGTACTTC. Variable domain in full (rest from reference TRBV11-3 and TRBJ2-5): EAGVVQSPRYKIIEKKQPVAFWCNPISGHNTLYWYLQNLGQGPELLIRYENEEAVDDSQLPKDRFSAERLKGVDSTLKIQPAELGDSAVYLCASSARTSGGGETQYFGPGTRLLVL.

V usage is TRBV7-3 and J usage is TRBJ2-3, with D maybe TRBD1 (6 bases). The CDR3 has 16 amino acids. Germline V gene lookup returns CDR1 SGHTA and CDR2 FQGTGA. The V and J ends lost 5 bases and 3 bases respectively, with 18 bases between them. In DNA form, the CDR3 reads TGTGCCAGCAGCCCCCAAGGGGCGAGGGGGACAGATACGCAGTATTTT. Translating gives CASSPQGARGTDTQYF.

The chain is built from TRBV15 and TRBJ2-7; perhaps TRBD2 as D (6 bases). V lost 6 bases to trimming and J lost 1 base, with 7 bases between them. The CDR3 spans 12 residues. In germline, CDR1 is LNHNV, CDR2 YYDKDF (reference sequence). The CDR3 DNA is TGTGCCACCAGAGGAGGGTCCTACGAGCAGTACTTC. Protein sequence: CATRGGSYEQYF. The variable domain in full, completed from reference TRBV15 and TRBJ2-7, reads DAMVIQNPRYQVTQFGKPVTLSCSQTLNHNVMYWYQQKSSQAPKLLFHYYDKDFNNEADTPDNFQSRRPNTSFCFLDIRSPGLGDTAMYLCATRGGSYEQYFGPGTRLTVT.

The rearrangement links TRBV21-1 to TRBJ1-5. TRBV21-1 is a pseudogene locus. This CDR3 spans 15 amino acids. CDR3 region: CASSPNRGSNQPQHF. The CDR3 coding sequence is TGTGCCAGCAGCCCTAACCGGGGGAGCAATCAGCCCCAGCATTTT.